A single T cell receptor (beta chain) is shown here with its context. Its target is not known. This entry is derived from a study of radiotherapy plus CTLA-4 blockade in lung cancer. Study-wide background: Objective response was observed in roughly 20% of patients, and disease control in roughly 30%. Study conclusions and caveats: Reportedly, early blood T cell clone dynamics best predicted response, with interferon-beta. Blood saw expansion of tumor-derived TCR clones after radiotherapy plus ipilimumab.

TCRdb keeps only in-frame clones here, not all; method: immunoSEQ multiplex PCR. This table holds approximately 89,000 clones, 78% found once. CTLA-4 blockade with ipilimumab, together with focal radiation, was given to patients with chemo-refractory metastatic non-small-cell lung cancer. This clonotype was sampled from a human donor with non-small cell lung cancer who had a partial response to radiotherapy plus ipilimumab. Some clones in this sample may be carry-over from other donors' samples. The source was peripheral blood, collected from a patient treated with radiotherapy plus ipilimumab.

The CDR3 loop is CASKRGTGASYEQYF. CDR3 bases: TGTGCCAGCAAAAGAGGGACAGGGGCTTCCTACGAGCAGTACTTC. The gene calls are TRBV2 and TRBJ2-7; 10 positions agree with TRBD1. CDR1 is SNHLY, CDR2 FYNNEI, per germline. Trimming removed 7 bases from V and 1 base from J; junction bases left unmatched: 7. The CDR3 consists of 15 residues.